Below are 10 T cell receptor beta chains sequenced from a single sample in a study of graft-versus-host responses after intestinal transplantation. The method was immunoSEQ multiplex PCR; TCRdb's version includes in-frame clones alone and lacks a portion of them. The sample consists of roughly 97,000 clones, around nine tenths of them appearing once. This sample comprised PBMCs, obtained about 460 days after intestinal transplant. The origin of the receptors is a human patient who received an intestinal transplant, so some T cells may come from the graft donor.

The CDR3 bases are TGTGCCAGCAGTTTAGGGGAACCGGGTCCCGGAAACACCATATATTTT. Its protein is CASSLGEPGPGNTIYF. The rearrangement links TRBV27 to TRBJ1-3; D gene ambiguous. CDR1 and CDR2 from the germline V gene are MNHEY and SMNVEV (reference sequence). This CDR3 contains 16 residues. Trimming pared 2 bases from V and 4 bases from J, leaving 15 bases between.

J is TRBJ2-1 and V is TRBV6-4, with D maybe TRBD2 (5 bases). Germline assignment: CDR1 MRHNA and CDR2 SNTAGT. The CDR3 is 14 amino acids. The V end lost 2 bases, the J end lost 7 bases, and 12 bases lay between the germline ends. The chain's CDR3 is CASSDGLATNEQFF. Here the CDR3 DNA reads TGTGCCAGCAGTGACGGCCTAGCAACTAATGAGCAGTTCTTC.

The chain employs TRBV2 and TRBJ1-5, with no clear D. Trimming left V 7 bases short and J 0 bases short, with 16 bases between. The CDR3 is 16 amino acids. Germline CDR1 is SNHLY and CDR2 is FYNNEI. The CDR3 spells CASNPGMLASNQPQHF. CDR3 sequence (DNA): TGTGCCAGCAATCCAGGCATGCTCGCTAGCAATCAGCCCCAGCATTTT.

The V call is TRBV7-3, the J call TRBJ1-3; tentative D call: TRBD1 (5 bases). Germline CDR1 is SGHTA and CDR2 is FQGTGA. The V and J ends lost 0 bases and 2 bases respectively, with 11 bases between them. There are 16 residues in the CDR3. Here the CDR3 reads CASSLTSTAPGNTIYF. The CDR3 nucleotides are TGTGCCAGCAGCTTAACATCGACAGCCCCTGGAAACACCATATATTTT.

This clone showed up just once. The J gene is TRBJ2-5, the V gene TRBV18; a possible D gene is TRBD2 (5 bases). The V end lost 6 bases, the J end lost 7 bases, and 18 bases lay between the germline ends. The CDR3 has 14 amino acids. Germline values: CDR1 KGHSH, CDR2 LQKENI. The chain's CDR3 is CASSRTSGDGTQYF. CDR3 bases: TGTGCCAGCTCGAGGACCTCCGGGGATGGGACCCAGTACTTC.

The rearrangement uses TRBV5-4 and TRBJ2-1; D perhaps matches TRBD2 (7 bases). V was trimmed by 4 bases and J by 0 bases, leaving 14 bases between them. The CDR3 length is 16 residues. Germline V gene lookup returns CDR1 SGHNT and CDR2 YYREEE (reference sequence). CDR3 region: CASSPLGGASYNEQFF. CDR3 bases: TGTGCCAGCAGCCCCCTGGGGGGGGCCTCCTACAATGAGCAGTTCTTC.

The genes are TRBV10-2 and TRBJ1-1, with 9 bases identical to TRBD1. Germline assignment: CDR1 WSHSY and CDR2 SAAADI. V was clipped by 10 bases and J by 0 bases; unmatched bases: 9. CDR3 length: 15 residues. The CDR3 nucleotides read TGCGCCACTCCGCCGGGACAGGGAATGAACACTGAAGCTTTCTTT. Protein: CATPPGQGMNTEAFF.

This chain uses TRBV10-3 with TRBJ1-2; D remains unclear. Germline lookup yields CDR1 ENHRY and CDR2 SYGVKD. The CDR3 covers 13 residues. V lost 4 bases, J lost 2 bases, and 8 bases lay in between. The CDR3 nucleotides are TGTGCCATCAGTGGAACCCTAAACTATGGCTACACCTTC. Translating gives CAISGTLNYGYTF.

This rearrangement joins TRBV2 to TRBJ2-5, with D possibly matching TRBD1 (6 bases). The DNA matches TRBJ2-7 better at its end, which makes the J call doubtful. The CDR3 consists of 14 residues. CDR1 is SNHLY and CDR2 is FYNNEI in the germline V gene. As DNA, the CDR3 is TGTGCCAGCAGGGGCGACAGGACTTCCTACGAGCAGTACTTC. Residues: CASRGDRTSYEQYF.

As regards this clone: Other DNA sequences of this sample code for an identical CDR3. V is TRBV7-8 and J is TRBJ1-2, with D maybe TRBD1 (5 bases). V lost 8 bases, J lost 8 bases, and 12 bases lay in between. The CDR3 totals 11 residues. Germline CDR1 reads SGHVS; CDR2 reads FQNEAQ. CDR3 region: CASGEGRGYTF. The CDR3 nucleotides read TGTGCCAGCGGTGAGGGGCGGGGCTACACCTTC.